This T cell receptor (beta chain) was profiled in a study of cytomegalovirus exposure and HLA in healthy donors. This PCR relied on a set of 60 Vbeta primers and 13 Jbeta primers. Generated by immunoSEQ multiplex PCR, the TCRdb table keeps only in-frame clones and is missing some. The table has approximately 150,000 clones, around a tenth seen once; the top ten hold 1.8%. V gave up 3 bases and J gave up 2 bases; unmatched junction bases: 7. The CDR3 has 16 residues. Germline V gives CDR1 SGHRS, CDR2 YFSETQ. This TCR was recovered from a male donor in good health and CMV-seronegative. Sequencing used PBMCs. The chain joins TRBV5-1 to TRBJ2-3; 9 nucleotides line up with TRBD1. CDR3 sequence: CASSSTGGRDTDTQYF. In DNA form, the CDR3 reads TGCGCCAGCAGCTCGACAGGGGGTCGGGACACAGATACGCAGTATTTT.